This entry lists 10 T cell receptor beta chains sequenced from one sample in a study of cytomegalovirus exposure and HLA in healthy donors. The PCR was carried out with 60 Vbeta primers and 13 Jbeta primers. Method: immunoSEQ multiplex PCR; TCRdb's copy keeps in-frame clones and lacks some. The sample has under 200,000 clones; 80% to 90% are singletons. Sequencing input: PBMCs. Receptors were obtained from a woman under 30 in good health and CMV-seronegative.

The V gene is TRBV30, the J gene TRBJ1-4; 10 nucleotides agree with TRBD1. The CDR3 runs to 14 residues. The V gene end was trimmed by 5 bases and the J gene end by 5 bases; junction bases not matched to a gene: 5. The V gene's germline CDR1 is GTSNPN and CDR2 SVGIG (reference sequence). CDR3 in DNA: TGTGCCTGGGCCGACAGGGGGCGAAATGAAAAACTGTTTTTT. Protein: CAWADRGRNEKLFF.

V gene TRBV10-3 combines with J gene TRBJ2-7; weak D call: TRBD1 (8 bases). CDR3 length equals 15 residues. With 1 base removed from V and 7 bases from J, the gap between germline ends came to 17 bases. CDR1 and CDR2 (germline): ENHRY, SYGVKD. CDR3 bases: TGTGCCATCAGTGAGTATCCGACAGGGGAGGGAGAGCAGTACTTC. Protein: CAISEYPTGEGEQYF.

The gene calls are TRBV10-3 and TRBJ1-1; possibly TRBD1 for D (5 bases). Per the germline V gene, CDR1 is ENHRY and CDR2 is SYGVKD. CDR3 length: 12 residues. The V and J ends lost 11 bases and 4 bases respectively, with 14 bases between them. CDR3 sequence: CAVGVVGTEAFF. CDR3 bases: TGTGCCGTAGGGGTGGTAGGCACTGAAGCTTTCTTT.

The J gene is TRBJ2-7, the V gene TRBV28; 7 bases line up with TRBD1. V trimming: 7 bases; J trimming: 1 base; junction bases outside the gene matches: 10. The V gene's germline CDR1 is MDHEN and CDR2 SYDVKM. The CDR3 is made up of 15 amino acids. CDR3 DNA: TGTGCCAGCACTGGGTCCGGGACAGAATCCTACGAGCAGTACTTC. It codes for CASTGSGTESYEQYF.

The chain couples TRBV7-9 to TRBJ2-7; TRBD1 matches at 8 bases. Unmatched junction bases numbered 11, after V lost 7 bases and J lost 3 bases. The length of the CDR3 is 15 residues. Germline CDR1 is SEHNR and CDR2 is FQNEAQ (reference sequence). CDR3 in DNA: TGTGCCAGCATCGTAACAGGGGGGATGAGCTACGAGCAGTACTTC. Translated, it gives CASIVTGGMSYEQYF.

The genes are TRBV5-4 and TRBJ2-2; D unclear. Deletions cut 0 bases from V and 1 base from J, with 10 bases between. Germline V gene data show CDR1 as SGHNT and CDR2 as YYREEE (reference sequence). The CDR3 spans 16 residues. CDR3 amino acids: CASSLGQRWNTGELFF. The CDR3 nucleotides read TGTGCCAGCAGCTTGGGGCAGCGATGGAACACCGGGGAGCTGTTTTTT.

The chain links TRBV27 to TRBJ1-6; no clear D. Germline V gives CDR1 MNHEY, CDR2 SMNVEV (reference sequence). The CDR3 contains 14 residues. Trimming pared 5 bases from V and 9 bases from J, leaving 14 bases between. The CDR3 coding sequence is TGTGCCAGCAGTCTCCTGAGTCGCGCTTCACCCCTCCACTTT. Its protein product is CASSLLSRASPLHF.

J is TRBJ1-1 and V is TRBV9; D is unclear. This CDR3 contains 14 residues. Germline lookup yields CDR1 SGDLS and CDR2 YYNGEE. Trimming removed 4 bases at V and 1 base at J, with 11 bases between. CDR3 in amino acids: CASSSLGSNTEAFF. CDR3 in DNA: TGTGCCAGCAGCTCCCTCGGGTCGAACACTGAAGCTTTCTTT.

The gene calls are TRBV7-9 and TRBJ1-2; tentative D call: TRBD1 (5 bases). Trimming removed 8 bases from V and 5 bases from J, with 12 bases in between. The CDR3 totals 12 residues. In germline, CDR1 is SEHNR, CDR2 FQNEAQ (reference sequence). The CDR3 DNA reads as TGTGCCAGCGCGCAGACAGCTTATGGCTACACCTTC. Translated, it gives CASAQTAYGYTF.

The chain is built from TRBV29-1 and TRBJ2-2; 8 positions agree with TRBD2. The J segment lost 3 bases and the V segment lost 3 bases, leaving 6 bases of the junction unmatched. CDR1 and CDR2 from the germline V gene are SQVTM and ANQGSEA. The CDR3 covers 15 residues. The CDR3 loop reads CSVETSGGYTGELFF. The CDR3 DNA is TGCAGCGTTGAGACCAGCGGGGGATACACCGGGGAGCTGTTTTTT.